This TCR beta chain was observed in a study of OX40 agonist ivuxolimab in advanced cancers. For the study at large: Patients treated during dose escalation were battling hepatocellular carcinoma, melanoma, renal cell or head and neck cancer. The group had a mean age of about 60 years, ranged from about 20 to 79, and was 82.7% male. Partial responses were recorded for three patients, including one with hepatocellular carcinoma and two with cutaneous melanoma. Study-level results: There were, on average, more expanded clones in CD8+ T cells than in CD4+.

This CDR3 region has 13 residues. Germline V gene sequence: CDR1 SGHRS, CDR2 YFSETQ. J lost 4 bases, V lost 5 bases, and 4 bases had no gene match. With regard to this clone: Its antigen is not identified.

Profiling relied on immunoSEQ multiplex PCR, and the TCRdb table lists in-frame clones only, not all of them. The profile shows around 50,000 clones, about 90% of them singletons. The receptor was isolated from an adult with an advanced solid tumor such as melanoma, head and neck, liver or kidney cancer. Sequencing was performed on CD4+ or CD8+ T cells sorted from blood, taken in a trial of the OX40 agonist ivuxolimab. This chain joins TRBV5-1 and TRBJ2-3, with TRBD2 matching over 7 bases. The CDR3 region has the DNA TGCGCCAGCAGTAGGGACTACCCAGATACGCAGTATTTT. Protein product: CASSRDYPDTQYF.